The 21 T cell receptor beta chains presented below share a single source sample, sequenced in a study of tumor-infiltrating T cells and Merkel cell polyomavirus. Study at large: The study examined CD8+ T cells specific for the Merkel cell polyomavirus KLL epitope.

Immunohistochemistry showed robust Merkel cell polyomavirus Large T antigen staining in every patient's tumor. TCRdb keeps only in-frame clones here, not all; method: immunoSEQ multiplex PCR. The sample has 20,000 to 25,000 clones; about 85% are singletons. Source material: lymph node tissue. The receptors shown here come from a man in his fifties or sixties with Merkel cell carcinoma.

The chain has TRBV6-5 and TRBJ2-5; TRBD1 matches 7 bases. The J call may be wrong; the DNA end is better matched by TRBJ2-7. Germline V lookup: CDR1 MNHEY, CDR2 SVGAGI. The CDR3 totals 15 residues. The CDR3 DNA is TGTGCCAGCGGTAGGGGACAGCTGGGATCCTACGAGCAGTACTTC. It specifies CASGRGQLGSYEQYF.

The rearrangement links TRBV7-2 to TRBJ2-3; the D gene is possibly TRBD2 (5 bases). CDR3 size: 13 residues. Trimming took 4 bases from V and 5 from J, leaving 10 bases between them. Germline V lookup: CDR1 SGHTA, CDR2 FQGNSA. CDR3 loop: CASSSWSGDTQYF. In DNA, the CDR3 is TGTGCCAGCAGCTCCTGGAGCGGAGATACGCAGTATTTT.

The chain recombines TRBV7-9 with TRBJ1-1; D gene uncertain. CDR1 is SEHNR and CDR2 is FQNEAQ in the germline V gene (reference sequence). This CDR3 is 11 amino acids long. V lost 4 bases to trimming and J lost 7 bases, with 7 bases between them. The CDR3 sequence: CASSSIGEAFF. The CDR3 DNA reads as TGTGCCAGCAGCTCTATCGGTGAAGCTTTCTTT. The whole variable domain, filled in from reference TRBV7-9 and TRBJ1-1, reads DTGVSQNPRHKITKRGQNVTFRCDPISEHNRLYWYRQTLGQGPEFLTYFQNEAQLEKSRLLSDRFSAERPKGSFSTLEIQRTEQGDSAMYLCASSSIGEAFFGQGTRLTVV.

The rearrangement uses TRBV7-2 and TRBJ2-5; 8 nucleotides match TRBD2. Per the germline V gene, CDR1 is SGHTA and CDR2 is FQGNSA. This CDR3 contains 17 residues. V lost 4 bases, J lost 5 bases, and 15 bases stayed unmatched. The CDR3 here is CASSYGSFGGARETQYF. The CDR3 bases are TGTGCCAGCAGCTACGGGTCTTTCGGGGGGGCACGGGAGACCCAGTACTTC.

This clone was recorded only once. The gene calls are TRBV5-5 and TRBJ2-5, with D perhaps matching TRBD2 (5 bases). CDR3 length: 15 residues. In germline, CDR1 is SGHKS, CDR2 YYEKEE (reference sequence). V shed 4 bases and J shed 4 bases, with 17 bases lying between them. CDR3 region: CASSGLGMGIETQYF. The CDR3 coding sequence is TGTGCCAGCAGCGGACTGGGGATGGGGATAGAGACCCAGTACTTC.

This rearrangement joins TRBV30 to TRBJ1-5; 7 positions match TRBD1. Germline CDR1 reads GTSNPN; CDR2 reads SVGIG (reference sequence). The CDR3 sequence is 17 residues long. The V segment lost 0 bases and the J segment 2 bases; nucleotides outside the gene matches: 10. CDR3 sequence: CAWSVRGGGGGNQPQHF. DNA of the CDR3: TGTGCCTGGAGTGTACGAGGGGGCGGCGGCGGCAATCAGCCCCAGCATTTT.

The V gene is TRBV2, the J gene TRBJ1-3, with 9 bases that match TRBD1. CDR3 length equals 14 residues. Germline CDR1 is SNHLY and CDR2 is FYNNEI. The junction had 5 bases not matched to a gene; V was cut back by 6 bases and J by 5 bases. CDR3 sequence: CASSDRGTRNTIYF. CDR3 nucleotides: TGTGCCAGCAGCGACAGGGGGACGAGAAACACCATATATTTT.

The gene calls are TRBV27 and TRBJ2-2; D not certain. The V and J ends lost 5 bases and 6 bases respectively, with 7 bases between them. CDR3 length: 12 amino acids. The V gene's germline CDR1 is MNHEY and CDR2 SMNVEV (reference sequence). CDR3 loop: CASSVRSGELFF. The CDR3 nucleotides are TGTGCCAGCAGTGTCCGGTCCGGGGAGCTGTTTTTT.

CDR3 protein: CASSPGGPNEQFF. CDR3 sequence (DNA): TGTGCCAGCAGCCCGGGGGGGCCCAATGAGCAGTTCTTC. V usage is TRBV7-9 and J usage is TRBJ2-1; TRBD2 aligns across 8 bases. There are 13 residues in the CDR3. J was trimmed by 6 bases and V by 5 bases; bases with no gene match: 3. CDR1 SEHNR and CDR2 FQNEAQ come from the germline V gene (reference sequence).

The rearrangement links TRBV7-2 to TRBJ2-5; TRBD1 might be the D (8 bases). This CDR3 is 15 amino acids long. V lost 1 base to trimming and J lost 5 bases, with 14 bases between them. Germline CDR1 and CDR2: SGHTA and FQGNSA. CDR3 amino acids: CASSLGLQGGETQYF. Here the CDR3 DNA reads TGTGCCAGCAGCTTAGGGTTACAGGGGGGGGAGACCCAGTACTTC.

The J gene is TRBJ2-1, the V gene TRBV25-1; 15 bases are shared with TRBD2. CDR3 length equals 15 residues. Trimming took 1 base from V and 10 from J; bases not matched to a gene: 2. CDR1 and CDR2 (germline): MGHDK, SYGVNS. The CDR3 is CASSEWTSGRVEQFF. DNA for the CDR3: TGTGCCAGCAGTGAATGGACTAGCGGGAGGGTCGAGCAGTTCTTC.

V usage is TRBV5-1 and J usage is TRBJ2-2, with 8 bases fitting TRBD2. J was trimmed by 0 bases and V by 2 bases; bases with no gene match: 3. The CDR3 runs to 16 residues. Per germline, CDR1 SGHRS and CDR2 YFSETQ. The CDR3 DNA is TGCGCCAGCAGCTTAAATAGCGGGGCGAACACCGGGGAGCTGTTTTTT. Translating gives CASSLNSGANTGELFF.

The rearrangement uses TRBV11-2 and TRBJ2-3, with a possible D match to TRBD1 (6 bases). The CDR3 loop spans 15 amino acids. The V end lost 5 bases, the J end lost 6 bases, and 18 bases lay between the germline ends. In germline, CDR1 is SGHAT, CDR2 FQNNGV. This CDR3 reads CASSQLDSPRDTQYF. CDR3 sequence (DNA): TGTGCCAGCAGCCAATTGGACAGTCCCAGGGATACGCAGTATTTT.

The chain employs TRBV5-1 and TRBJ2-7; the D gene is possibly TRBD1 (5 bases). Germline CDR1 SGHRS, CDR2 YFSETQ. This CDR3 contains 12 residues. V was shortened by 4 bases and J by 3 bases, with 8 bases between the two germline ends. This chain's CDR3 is CASSTDSYEQYF. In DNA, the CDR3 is TGCGCCAGCAGCACCGACAGCTACGAGCAGTACTTC.

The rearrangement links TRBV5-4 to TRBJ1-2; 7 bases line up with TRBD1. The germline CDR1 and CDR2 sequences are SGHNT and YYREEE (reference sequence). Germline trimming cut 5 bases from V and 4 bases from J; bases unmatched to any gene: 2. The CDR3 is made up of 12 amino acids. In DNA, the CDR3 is TGTGCCAGCAGACGGGACAGCTATGGCTACACCTTC. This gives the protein CASRRDSYGYTF.

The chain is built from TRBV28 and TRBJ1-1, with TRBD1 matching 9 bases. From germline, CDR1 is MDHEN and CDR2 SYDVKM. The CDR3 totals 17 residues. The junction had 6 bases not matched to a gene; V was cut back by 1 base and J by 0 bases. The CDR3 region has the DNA TGTGCCAGCAGTTTATATTGGACAGGGGCCATGAACACTGAAGCTTTCTTT. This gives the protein CASSLYWTGAMNTEAFF.

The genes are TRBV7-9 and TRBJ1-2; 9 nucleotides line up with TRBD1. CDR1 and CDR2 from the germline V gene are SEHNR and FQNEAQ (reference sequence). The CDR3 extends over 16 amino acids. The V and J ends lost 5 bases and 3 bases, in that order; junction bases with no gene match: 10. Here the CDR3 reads CASSGPAGQGHYGYTF. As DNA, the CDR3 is TGTGCCAGCAGCGGCCCGGCGGGACAGGGACACTATGGCTACACCTTC.

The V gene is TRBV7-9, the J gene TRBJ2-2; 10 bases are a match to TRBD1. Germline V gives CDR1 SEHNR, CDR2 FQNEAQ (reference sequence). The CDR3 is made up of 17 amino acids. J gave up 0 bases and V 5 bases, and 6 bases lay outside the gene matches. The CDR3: CASSPRTGGPNTGELFF. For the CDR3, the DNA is TGTGCCAGCAGCCCCCGGACAGGGGGACCGAACACCGGGGAGCTGTTTTTT.

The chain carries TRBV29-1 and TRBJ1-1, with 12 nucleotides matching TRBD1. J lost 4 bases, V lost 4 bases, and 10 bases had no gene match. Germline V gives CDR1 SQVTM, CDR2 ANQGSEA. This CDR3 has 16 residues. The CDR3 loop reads CSVAGDRGRFGTEAFF. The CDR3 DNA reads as TGCAGCGTTGCCGGGGACAGGGGGCGTTTTGGCACTGAAGCTTTCTTT. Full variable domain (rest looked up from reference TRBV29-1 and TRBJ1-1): SAVISQKPSRDICQRGTSLTIQCQVDSQVTMMFWYRQQPGQSLTLIATANQGSEATYESGFVIDKFPISRPNLTFSTLTVSNMSPEDSSIYLCSVAGDRGRFGTEAFFGQGTRLTVV.

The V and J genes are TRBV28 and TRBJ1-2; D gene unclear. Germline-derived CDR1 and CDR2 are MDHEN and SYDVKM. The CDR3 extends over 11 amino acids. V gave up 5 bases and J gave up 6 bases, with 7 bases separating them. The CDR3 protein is CASSRVDGYTF. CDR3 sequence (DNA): TGTGCCAGCAGTCGGGTGGATGGCTACACCTTC.

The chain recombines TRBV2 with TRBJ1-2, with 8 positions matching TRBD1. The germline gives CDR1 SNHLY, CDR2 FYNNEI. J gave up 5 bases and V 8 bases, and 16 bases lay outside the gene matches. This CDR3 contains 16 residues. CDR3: CASQDRARGGGYGYTF. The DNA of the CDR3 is TGTGCCAGCCAGGACAGGGCCCGGGGAGGGGGGTATGGCTACACCTTC.